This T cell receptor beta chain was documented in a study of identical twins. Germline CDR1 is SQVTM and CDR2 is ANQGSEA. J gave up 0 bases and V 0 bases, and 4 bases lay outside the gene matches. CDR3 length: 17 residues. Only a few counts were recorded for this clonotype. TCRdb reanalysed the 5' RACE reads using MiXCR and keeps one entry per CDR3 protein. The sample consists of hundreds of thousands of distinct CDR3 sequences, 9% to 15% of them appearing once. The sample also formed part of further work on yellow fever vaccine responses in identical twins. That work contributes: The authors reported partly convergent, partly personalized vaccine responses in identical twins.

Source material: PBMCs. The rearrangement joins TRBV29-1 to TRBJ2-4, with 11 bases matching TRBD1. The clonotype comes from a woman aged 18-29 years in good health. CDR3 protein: CSVEDFGQGAAKNIQYF. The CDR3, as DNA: TGCAGCGTTGAAGACTTCGGACAGGGGGCAGCCAAAAACATTCAGTACTTC.